Each of the 14 T cell receptor beta chains below was sequenced from the same sample in a study of blood T cell repertoires in COVID-19. Only in-frame clones appear in the TCRdb table, and some are missing; sequencing was by immunoSEQ multiplex PCR. The sample shows 350,000 to 400,000 clones, roughly 87% of them seen only once. Material for sequencing was PBMCs or T cells enriched from blood (not recorded which). The receptors were sampled from a woman in her thirties who had recovered from COVID-19.

The chain has TRBV28 and TRBJ1-1; the D gene is possibly TRBD1 (6 bases). Trimming pared 6 bases from V and 3 bases from J, leaving 14 bases between. The germline V gene has CDR1 MDHEN and CDR2 SYDVKM. The CDR3 totals 14 residues. In DNA form, the CDR3 reads TGTGCCAGCAGCTCTACAGGGCTAGACACTGAAGCTTTCTTT. Translation gives CASSSTGLDTEAFF.

J is TRBJ2-7 and V is TRBV29-1, with 10 bases identical to TRBD2. Trimming cost V 6 bases and J 5 bases; bases outside gene matches: 7. This CDR3 has 13 amino acids. Germline V gene data show CDR1 as SQVTM and CDR2 as ANQGSEA. The chain's CDR3 is CSVQAGGKDEQYF. As DNA, the CDR3 is TGCAGCGTGCAAGCGGGAGGGAAGGACGAGCAGTACTTC.

The V and J genes are TRBV25-1 and TRBJ1-2; D gene uncertain. This CDR3 spans 12 amino acids. The germline V gene has CDR1 MGHDK and CDR2 SYGVNS. Trimming left V 8 bases short and J 3 bases short, with 10 bases between. CDR3 nucleotide sequence: TGTGCCAGCGCTGGAGGTTACTATGGCTACACCTTC. Translated, it gives CASAGGYYGYTF.

The chain carries TRBV7-9 and TRBJ2-7, with 10 bases lining up with TRBD2. Germline lookup yields CDR1 SEHNR and CDR2 FQNEAQ (reference sequence). The CDR3 covers 16 residues. J lost 1 base, V lost 4 bases, and 7 bases had no gene match. In DNA form, the CDR3 reads TGTGCCAGCAGCTCGATCTTAGCGGGAGGATCCTACGAGCAGTACTTC. It translates to CASSSILAGGSYEQYF.

The rearrangement uses TRBV7-9 and TRBJ1-1; 10 bases are shared with TRBD1. Trimming cost V 5 bases and J 13 bases; bases outside gene matches: 13. CDR1 is SEHNR and CDR2 is FQNEAQ in the germline V gene (reference sequence). The CDR3 runs 14 residues. This CDR3 is CASSLTGQGEFDFF. CDR3 nucleotides: TGTGCCAGCAGCCTCACAGGACAGGGGGAGTTCGATTTCTTT.

The chain joins TRBV5-5 to TRBJ2-7, with 7 bases aligning to TRBD1. The CDR3 is 13 amino acids. CDR1 is SGHKS and CDR2 is YYEKEE in the germline V gene (reference sequence). Trimming removed 5 bases from V and 3 bases from J; junction bases left unmatched: 5. CDR3 residues: CASRGRDSYEQYF. CDR3 DNA sequence: TGTGCCAGCAGGGGACGGGACAGCTACGAGCAGTACTTC.

This chain links TRBV19 with TRBJ2-7; 7 bases line up with TRBD2. Germline trimming cut 1 base from V and 3 bases from J; bases unmatched to any gene: 15. The CDR3 has 18 amino acids. Germline V gives CDR1 LNHDA, CDR2 SQIVND (reference sequence). The CDR3 DNA sequence: TGTGCCAGTAGTATAGGCCTCTTTGTTGCGGGAGTACACTACGAGCAGTACTTC. Amino acid sequence: CASSIGLFVAGVHYEQYF.

The V and J genes are TRBV6-5 and TRBJ1-2; 7 nucleotides line up with TRBD1. Germline CDR1 is MNHEY and CDR2 is SVGAGI. Trimming removed 6 bases from V and 7 bases from J; junction bases left unmatched: 8. This CDR3 is 13 amino acids long. The CDR3 region is CASRETGKGGYTF. Here the CDR3 DNA reads TGTGCCAGCAGGGAGACAGGGAAAGGTGGCTACACCTTC.

The CDR3 DNA reads as TGTGCCAGCTCACCCCCGGGGGGGAACTATGGCTACACCTTC. Translated, it gives CASSPPGGNYGYTF. V usage is TRBV18 and J usage is TRBJ1-2, with a weak D call TRBD1 (5 bases). Trimming removed 3 bases from V and 2 bases from J, with 10 bases in between. The CDR3 extends over 14 amino acids. Germline V CDR1 and CDR2: KGHSH, LQKENI.

V is TRBV5-4 and J is TRBJ2-7; TRBD1 matches 10 bases. Germline loops: CDR1 SGHNT, CDR2 YYREEE (reference sequence). This CDR3 is 14 amino acids long. V gave up 4 bases and J gave up 3 bases; unmatched junction bases: 4. The CDR3: CASSGRTGGYEQYF. The CDR3 coding sequence is TGTGCCAGCAGCGGCCGGACAGGGGGCTACGAGCAGTACTTC. Variable domain in full (rest from reference TRBV5-4 and TRBJ2-7): ETGVTQSPTHLIKTRGQQVTLRCSSQSGHNTVSWYQQALGQGPQFIFQYYREEENGRGNFPPRFSGLQFPNYSSELNVNALELDDSALYLCASSGRTGGYEQYFGPGTRLTVT.

The chain couples TRBV4-1 to TRBJ1-5, with TRBD1 matching over 8 bases. V lost 3 bases to trimming and J lost 7 bases; unmatched junction nucleotides: 8. In germline, CDR1 is MGHRA, CDR2 YSYEKL. The CDR3 spans 15 residues. In DNA form, the CDR3 reads TGCGCCAGCAGCCAGAATTACAGGGGGGGGCAGCCCCAGCATTTT. It specifies CASSQNYRGGQPQHF.

The sample holds one count of this clone. This chain links TRBV28 with TRBJ2-1, with 7 positions matching TRBD1. With V trimmed by 6 bases and J by 9 bases, 5 bases remained unmatched. The CDR3 is made up of 12 amino acids. In germline, CDR1 is MDHEN, CDR2 SYDVKM. The CDR3 nucleotides are TGTGCCAGCAGCTCGACAGGGATTGAGCAGTTCTTC. Protein sequence: CASSSTGIEQFF.

The rearrangement links TRBV6-6 to TRBJ2-7; TRBD2 matches 10 bases. Germline V gene data show CDR1 as MNHNY and CDR2 as SVGAGI (reference sequence). V shed 9 bases, J shed 3 bases, and the junction held 5 bases outside the gene matches. The CDR3 consists of 13 residues. The CDR3 region is CASFASGSYEQYF. Written as DNA, the CDR3 is TGTGCCAGTTTTGCTAGCGGGAGCTACGAGCAGTACTTC.

The V call is TRBV29-1, the J call TRBJ1-1; D not resolved. CDR3 length: 13 amino acids. From germline, CDR1 is SQVTM and CDR2 ANQGSEA. Deletions cut 7 bases from V and 8 bases from J, with 20 bases between. CDR3 in DNA: TGCAGCGGGCAGGAAACAGCATACAGAGAAGCTTTCTTT. It is translated as CSGQETAYREAFF.